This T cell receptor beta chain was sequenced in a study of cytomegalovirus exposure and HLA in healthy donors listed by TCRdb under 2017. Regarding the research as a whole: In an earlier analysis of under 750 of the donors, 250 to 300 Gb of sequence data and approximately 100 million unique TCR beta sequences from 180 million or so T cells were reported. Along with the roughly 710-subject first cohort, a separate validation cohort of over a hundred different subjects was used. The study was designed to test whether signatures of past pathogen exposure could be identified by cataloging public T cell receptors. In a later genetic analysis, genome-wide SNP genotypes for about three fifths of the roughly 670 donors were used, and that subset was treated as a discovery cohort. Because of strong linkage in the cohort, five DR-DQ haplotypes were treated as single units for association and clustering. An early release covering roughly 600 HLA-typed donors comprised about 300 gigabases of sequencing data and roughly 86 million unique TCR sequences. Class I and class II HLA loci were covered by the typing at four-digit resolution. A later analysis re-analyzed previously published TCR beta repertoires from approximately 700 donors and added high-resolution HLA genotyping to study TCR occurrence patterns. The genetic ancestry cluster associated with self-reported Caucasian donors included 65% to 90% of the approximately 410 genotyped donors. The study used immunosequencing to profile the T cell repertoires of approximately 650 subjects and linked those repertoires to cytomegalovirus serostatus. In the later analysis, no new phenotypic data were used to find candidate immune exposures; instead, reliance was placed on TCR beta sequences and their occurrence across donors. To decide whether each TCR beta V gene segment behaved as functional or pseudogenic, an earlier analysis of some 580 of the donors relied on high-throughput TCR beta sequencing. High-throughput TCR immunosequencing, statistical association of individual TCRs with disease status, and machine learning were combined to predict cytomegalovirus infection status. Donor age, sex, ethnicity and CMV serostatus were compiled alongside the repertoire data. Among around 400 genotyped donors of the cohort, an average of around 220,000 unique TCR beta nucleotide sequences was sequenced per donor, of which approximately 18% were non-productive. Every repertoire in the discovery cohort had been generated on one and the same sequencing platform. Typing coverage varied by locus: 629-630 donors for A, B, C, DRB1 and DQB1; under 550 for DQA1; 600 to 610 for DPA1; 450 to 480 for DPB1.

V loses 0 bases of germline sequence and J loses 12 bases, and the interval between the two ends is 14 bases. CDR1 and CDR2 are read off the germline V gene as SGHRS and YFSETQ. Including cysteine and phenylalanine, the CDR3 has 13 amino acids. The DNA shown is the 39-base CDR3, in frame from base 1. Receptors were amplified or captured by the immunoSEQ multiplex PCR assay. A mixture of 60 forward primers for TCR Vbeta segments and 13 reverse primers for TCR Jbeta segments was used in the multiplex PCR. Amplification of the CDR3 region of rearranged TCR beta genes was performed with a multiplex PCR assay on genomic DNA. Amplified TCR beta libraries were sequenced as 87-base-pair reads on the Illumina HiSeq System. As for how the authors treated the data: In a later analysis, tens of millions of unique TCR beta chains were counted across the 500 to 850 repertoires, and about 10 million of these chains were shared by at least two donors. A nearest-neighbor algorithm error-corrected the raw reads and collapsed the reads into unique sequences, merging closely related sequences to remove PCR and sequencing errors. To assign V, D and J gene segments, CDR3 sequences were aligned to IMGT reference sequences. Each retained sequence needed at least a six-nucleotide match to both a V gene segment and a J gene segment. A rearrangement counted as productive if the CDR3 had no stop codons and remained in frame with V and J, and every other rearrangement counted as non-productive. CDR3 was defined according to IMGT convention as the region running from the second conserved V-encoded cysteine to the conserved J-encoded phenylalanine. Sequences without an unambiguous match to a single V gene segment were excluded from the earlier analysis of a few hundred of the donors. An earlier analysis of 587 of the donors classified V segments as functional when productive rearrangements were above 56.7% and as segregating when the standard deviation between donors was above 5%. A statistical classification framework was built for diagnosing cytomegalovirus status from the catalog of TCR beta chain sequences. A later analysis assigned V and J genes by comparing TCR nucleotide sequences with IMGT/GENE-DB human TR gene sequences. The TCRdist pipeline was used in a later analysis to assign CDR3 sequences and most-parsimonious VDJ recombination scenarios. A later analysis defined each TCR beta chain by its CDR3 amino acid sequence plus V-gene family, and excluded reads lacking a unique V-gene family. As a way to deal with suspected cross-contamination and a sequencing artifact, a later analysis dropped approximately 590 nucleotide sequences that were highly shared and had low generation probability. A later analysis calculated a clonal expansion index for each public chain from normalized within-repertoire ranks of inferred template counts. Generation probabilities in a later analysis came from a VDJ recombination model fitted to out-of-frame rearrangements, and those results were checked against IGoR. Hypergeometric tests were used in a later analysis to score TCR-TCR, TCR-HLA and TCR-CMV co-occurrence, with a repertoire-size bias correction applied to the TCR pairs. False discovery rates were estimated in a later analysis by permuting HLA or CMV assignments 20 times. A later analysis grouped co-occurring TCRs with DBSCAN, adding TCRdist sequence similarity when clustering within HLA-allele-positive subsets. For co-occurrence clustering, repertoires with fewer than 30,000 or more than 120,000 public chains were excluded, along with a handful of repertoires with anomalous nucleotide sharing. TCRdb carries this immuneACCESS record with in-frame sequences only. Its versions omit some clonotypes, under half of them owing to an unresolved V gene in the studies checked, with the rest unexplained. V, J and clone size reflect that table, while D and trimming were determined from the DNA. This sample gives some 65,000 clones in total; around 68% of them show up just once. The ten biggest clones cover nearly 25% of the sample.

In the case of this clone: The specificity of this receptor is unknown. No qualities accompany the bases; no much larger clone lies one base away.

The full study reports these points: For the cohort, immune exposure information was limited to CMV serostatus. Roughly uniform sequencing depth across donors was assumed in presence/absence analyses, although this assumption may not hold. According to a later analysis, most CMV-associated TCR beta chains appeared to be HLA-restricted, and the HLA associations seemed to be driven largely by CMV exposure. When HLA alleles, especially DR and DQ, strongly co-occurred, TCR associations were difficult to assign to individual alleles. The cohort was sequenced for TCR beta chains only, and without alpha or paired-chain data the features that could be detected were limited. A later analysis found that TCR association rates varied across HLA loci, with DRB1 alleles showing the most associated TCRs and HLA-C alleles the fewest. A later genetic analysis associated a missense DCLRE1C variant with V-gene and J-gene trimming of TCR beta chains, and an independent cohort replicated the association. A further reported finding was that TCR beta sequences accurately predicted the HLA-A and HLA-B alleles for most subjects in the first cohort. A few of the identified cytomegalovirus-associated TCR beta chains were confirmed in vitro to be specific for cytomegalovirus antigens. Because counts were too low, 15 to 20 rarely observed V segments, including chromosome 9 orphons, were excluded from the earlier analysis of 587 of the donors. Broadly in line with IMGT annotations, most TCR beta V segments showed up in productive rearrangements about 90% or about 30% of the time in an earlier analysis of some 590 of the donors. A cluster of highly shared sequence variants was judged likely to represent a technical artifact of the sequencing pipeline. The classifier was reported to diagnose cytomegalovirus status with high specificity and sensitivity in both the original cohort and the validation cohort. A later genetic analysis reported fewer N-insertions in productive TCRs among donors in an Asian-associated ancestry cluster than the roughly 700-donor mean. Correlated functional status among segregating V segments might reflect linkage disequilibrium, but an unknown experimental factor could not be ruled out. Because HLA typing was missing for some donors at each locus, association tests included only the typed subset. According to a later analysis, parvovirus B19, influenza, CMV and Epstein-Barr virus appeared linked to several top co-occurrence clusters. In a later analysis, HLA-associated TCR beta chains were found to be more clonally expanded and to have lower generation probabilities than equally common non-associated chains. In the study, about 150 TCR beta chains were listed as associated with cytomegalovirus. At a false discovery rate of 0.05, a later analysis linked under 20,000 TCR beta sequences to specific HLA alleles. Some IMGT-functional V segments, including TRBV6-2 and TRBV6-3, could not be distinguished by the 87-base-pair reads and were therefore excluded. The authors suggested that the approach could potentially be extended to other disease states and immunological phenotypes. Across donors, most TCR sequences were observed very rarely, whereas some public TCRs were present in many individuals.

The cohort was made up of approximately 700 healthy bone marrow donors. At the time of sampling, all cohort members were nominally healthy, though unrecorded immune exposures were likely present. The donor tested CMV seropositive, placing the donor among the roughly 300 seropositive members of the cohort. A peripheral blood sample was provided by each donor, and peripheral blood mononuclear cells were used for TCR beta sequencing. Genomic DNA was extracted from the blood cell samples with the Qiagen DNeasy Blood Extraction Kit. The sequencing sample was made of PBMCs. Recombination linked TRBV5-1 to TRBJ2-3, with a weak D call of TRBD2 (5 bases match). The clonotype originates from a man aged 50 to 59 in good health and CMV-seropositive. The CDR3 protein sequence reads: CASSLEQHGVQYF. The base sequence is TGCGCCAGCAGCTTGGAACAGCACGGGGTCCAGTATTTT.